The TCR beta chain under discussion was sequenced for a study of blood T cell repertoires in COVID-19 (TCRdb year 2020). With regard to the full study: Samples from collaborators originated in the United States, Italy and Spain and spanned both the acute and convalescent phases of COVID-19. The dataset comprised deeply sampled blood TCRbeta repertoires from subjects exposed to, actively infected with, or recovered from COVID-19. The material from the prospective study consisted of cDNA or gDNA derived from T cells, B-cell-depleted T cells, or PBMCs. Samples were obtained from the ongoing ImmuneRACE study (first 160 participants) and from 1,200 or so subjects provided by 6 global collaborators. The repertoires were made available in a free public database intended to serve as a resource for research on the immune response to SARS-CoV-2. Where available, HLA class I and class II types were obtained from metadata supplied by the sample provider rather than from assay-based typing. Sample metadata almost always included a de-identified subject ID, COVID-19 status, age in years and sex. The research as a whole found: The quantity of clinical and demographic metadata differed by source and by participant and was supplied without curation.

TCRbeta CDR3 regions were amplified from genomic DNA using the immunoSEQ Assay, a bias-controlled multiplex PCR. The paper's data handling went like this. The number of nucleated cells in each sample was estimated by amplification of reference gene primers within the assay. Sequence reads were collapsed and filtered to measure the absolute abundance of every unique TCRbeta CDR3 rearrangement. For each sample, productive Simpson clonality was calculated as the square root of Simpson's diversity index across productive rearrangements. In its TCRdb copy, this immuneACCESS table keeps in-frame sequences only and misses some clones. Where compared with another copy, unresolved V genes explain less than half of these, and the others have no known cause. The V and J calls and clone size come from that table; D and trimming were worked out from the DNA. This sample gives approximately 330,000 clones in total; almost 90% of them show up just once. About 1% of the sample rests with the top ten.

CDR1 and CDR2 are read off the germline V gene as SQVTM and ANQGSEA. Germline trimming: 3 bases from V, 7 bases from J; junction bases outside gene matches: 6. The CDR3 runs 13 amino acids, cysteine and phenylalanine included. The kept DNA is CDR3 alone, 39 bases in frame from the first base. At one collaborating source in Seattle, patients were enrolled during active infection and were followed longitudinally through the course of disease. Whole blood was collected in K2EDTA tubes by collaborating institutions according to the institutions' own protocols. For TCRbeta analysis, collaborator samples were shipped as frozen whole blood, as isolated PBMCs, or as DNA extracted from either sample type. This clone was seen just once. Its specific antigen is unknown. Base qualities were left out, and no much larger clone turns up one base away. Other DNA sequences of this sample code for an identical CDR3.

The sequence was obtained from a woman in her forties with COVID-19, enrolled during active disease. The sequenced sample consisted of peripheral blood. Recombination linked TRBV29-1 to TRBJ1-5, and TRBD1 matches 7 of the central bases. The CDR3 protein is CSVDSGGGQPQHF. The DNA sequence reads TGCAGCGTTGACTCGGGAGGGGGCCAGCCCCAGCATTTT. Outside the CDR3, residues come from the reference TRBV29-1 and TRBJ1-5 proteins, so the full variable domain is: SAVISQKPSRDICQRGTSLTIQCQVDSQVTMMFWYRQQPGQSLTLIATANQGSEATYESGFVIDKFPISRPNLTFSTLTVSNMSPEDSSIYLCSVDSGGGQPQHFGDGTRLSIL.